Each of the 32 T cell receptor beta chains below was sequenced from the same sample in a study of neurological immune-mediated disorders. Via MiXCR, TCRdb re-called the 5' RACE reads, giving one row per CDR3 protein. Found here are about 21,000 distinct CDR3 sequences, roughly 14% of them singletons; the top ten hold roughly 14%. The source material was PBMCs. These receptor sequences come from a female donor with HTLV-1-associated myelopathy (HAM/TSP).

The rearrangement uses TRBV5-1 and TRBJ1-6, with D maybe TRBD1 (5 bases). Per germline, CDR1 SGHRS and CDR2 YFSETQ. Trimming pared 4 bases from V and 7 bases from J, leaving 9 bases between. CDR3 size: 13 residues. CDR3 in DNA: TGCGCCAGCAGCGACAACAGGAATTCACCCCTCCACTTT. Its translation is CASSDNRNSPLHF.

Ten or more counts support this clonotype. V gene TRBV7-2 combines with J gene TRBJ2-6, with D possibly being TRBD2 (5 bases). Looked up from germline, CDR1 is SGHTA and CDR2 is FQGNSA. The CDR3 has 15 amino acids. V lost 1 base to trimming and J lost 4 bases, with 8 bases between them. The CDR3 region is CASSLGGFGANVLTF. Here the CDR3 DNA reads TGTGCCAGCAGCTTAGGAGGGTTCGGGGCCAACGTCCTGACTTTC.

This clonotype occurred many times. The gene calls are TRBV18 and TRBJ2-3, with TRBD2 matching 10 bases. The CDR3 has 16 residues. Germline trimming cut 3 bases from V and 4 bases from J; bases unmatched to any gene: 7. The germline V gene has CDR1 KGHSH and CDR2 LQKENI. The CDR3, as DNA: TGTGCCAGCTCACCTAGCGGGAGGCCTTGGGCAGATACGCAGTATTTT. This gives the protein CASSPSGRPWADTQYF.

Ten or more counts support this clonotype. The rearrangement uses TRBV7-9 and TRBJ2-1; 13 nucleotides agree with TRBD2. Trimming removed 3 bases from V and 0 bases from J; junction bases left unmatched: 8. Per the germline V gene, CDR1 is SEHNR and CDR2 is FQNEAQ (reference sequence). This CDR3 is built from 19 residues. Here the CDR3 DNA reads TGTGCCAGCAGCTTCCCCGGGACTAGCGGGGACCGCTCCTACAATGAGCAGTTCTTC. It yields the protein CASSFPGTSGDRSYNEQFF.

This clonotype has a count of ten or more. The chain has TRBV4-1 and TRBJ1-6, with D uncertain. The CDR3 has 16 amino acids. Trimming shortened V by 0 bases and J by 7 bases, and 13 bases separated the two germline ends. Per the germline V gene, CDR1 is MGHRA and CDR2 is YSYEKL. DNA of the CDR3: TGCGCCAGCAGCCAAGATAATAGAGCCTGGAATTCACCCCTCCACTTT. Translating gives CASSQDNRAWNSPLHF.

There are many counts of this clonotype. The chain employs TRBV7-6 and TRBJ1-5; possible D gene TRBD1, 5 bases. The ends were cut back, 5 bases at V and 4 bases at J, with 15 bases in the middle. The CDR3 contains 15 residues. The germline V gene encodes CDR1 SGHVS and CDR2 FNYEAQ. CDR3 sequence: CASSPSVGGNQPQHF. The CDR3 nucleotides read TGTGCCAGCAGCCCAAGTGTCGGGGGAAATCAGCCCCAGCATTTT. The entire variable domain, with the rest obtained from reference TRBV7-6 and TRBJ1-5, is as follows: GAGVSQSPRYKVTKRGQDVALRCDPISGHVSLYWYRQALGQGPEFLTYFNYEAQQDKSGLPNDRFSAERPEGSISTLTIQRTEQRDSAMYRCASSPSVGGNQPQHFGDGTRLSIL.

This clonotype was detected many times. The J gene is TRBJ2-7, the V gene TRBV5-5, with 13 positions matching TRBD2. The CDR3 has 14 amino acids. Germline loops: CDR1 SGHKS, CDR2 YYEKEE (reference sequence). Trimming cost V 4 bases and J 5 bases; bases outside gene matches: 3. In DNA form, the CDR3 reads TGTGCCAGCAGCGGACTAGCGGGAGTCCACGAGCAGTACTTC. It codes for CASSGLAGVHEQYF.

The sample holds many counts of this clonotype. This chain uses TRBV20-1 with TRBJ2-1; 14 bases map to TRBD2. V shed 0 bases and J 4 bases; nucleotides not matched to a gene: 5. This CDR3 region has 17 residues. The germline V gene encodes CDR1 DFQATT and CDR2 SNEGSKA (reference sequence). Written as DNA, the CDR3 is TGCAGTGCTAGAGACGGGACTAGCGGGGGTTATTACAATGAGCAGTTCTTC. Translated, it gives CSARDGTSGGYYNEQFF.

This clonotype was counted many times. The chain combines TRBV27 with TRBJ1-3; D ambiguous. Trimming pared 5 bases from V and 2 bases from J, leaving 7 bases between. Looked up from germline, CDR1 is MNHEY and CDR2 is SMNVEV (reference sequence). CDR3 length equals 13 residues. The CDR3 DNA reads TGTGCCAGCAGTCTGGAAGCTGGAAACACCATATATTTT. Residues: CASSLEAGNTIYF.

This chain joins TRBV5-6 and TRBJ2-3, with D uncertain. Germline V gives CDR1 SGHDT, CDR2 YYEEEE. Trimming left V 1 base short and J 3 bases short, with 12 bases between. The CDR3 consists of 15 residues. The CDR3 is CASSLRQVPTDTQYF. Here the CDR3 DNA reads TGTGCCAGCAGCTTGCGGCAGGTGCCGACAGATACGCAGTATTTT.

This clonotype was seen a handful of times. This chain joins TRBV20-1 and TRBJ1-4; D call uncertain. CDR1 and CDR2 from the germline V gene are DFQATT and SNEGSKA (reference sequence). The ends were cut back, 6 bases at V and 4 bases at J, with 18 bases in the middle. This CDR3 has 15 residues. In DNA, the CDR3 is TGCAGTGCCCATAGGCTGACGGAACTTAATGAAAAACTGTTTTTT. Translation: CSAHRLTELNEKLFF.

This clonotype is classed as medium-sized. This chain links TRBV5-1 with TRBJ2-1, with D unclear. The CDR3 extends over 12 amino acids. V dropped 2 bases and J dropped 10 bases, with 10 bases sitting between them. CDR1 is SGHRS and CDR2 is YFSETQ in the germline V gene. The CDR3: CASSFGSWEQFF. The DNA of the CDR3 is TGCGCCAGCAGCTTCGGCAGTTGGGAGCAGTTCTTC.

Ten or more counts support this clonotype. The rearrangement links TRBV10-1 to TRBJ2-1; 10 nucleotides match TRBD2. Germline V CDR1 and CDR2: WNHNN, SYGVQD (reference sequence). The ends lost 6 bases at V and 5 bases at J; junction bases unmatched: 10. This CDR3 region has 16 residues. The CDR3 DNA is TGCGCCAGCAGCGAGATTAGCGGGAGGACCAACAATGAGCAGTTCTTC. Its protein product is CASSEISGRTNNEQFF.

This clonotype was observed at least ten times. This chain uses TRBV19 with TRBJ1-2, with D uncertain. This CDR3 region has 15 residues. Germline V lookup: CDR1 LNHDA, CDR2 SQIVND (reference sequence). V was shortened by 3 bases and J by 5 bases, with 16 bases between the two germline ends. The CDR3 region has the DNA TGTGCCAGTAGTATCCGAGCCAGTCGCGGGTATGGCTACACCTTC. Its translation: CASSIRASRGYGYTF.

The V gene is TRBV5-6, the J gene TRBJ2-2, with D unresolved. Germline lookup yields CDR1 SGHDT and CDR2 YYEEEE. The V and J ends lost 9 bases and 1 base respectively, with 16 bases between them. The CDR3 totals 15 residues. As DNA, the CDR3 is TGTGCCATCTGGGTAGGGCGAGTGAACACCGGGGAGCTGTTTTTT. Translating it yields CAIWVGRVNTGELFF.

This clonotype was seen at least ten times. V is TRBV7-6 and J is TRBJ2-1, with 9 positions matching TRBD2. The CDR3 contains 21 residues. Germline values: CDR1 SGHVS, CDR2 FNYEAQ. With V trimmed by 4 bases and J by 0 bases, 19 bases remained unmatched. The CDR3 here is CASSSPGGLDLSGSSYNEQFF. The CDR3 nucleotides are TGTGCCAGCAGCTCCCCGGGGGGGCTGGACCTTAGCGGGAGCTCCTACAATGAGCAGTTCTTC.

The chain's CDR3 is CSARVNGYTF. In DNA form, the CDR3 reads TGCAGTGCTAGAGTGAATGGCTACACCTTC. V gene TRBV20-1 combines with J gene TRBJ1-2; D is uncertain. CDR3 length: 10 residues. Trimming pared 1 base from V and 6 bases from J, leaving 3 bases between. CDR1 DFQATT and CDR2 SNEGSKA come from the germline V gene (reference sequence).

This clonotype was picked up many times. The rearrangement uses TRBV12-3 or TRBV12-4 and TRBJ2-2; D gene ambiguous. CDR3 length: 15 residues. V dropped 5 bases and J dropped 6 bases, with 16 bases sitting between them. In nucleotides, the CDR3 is TGTGCCAGCAGTGTGAGACCTATTACCGCCGGGGAGCTGTTTTTT. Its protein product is CASSVRPITAGELFF.

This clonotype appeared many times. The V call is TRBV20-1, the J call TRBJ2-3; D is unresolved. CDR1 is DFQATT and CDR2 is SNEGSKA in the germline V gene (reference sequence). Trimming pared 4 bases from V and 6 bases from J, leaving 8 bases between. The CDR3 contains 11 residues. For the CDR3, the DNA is TGCAGTGCTACCCGTGATGATACGCAGTATTTT. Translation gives CSATRDDTQYF.

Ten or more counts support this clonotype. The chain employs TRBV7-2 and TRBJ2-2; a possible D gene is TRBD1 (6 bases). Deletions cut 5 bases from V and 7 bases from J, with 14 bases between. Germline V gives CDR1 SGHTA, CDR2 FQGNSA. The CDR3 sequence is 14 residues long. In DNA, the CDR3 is TGTGCCAGCAGCCCACAGGGAGACGGCGGGGAGCTGTTTTTT. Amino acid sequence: CASSPQGDGGELFF. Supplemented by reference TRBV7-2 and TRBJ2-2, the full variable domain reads GAGVSQSPSNKVTEKGKDVELRCDPISGHTALYWYRQSLGQGLEFLIYFQGNSAPDKSGLPSDRFSAERTGGSVSTLTIQRTQQEDSAVYLCASSPQGDGGELFFGEGSRLTVL.

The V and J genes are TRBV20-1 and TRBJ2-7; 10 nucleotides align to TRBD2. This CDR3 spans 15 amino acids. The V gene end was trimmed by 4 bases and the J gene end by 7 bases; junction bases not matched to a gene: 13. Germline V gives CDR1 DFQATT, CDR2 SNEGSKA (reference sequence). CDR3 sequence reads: CSATRSGRPYNEQYF. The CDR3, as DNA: TGCAGTGCTACTCGTAGCGGGAGGCCCTACAATGAGCAGTACTTC.

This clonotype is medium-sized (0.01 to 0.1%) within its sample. CDR3 sequence (DNA): TGCAGCGTTGTCCCCAGCGGGAGGGCCTTATCCCCCTCCGAGCAGTACTTC. Translated, it gives CSVVPSGRALSPSEQYF. The genes are TRBV29-1 and TRBJ2-7, with TRBD2 identical over 10 bases. Germline-derived CDR1 and CDR2 are SQVTM and ANQGSEA. The CDR3 runs to 17 residues. Unmatched junction bases numbered 18, after V lost 4 bases and J lost 6 bases.

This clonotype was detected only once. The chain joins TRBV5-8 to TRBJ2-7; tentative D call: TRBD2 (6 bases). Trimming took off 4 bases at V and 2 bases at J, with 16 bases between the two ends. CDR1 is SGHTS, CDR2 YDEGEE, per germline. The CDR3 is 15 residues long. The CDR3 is CASSVQAGGTYEQYF. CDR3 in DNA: TGTGCCAGCAGCGTACAAGCCGGGGGAACCTACGAGCAGTACTTC.

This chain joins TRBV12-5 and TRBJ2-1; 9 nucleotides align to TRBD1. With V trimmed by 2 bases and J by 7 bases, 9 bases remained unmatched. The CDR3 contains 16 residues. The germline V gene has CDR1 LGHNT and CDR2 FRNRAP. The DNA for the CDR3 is TGTGCTAGTGGTTTGCAAGGGACAGGGAATCGGAATGAGCAGTTCTTC. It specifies CASGLQGTGNRNEQFF.

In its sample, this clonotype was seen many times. The CDR3 nucleotides are TGTGCCAGCAGTGGAGGGGGGAGTGGGTACAATGAGCAGTTCTTC. This translates into CASSGGGSGYNEQFF. V is TRBV25-1 and J is TRBJ2-1, with D perhaps matching TRBD1 or TRBD2 (6 bases each). The CDR3 runs to 15 residues. V was cut by 4 bases and J by 4 bases, with 14 bases left in between. Germline V lookup: CDR1 MGHDK, CDR2 SYGVNS.

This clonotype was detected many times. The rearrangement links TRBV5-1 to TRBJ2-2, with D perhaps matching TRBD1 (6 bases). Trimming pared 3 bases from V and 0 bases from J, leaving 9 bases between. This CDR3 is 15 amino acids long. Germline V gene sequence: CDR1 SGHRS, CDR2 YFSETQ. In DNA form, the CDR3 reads TGCGCCAGCAGCTCTCGACAGGCGAACACCGGGGAGCTGTTTTTT. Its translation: CASSSRQANTGELFF.

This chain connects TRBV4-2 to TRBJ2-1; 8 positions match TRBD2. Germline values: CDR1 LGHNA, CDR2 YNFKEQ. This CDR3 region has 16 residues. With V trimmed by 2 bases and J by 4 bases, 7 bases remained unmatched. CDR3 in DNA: TGTGCCAGCAGCCAACTAGAGGCGGGGGGTTACAATGAGCAGTTCTTC. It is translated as CASSQLEAGGYNEQFF.

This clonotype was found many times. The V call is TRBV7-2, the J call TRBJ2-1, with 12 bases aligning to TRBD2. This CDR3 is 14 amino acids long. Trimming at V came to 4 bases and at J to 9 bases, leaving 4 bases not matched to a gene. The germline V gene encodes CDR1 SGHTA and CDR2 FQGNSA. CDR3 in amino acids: CASSSGLAGSEQFF. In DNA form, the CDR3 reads TGTGCCAGCAGCTCTGGACTAGCGGGGTCTGAGCAGTTCTTC.

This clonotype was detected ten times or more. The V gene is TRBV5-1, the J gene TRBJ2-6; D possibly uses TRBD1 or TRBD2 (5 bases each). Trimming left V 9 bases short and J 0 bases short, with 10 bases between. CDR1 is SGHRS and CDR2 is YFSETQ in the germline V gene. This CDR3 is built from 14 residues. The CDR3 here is CATGGDSGANVLTF. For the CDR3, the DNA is TGCGCCACTGGGGGAGACTCTGGGGCCAACGTCCTGACTTTC.

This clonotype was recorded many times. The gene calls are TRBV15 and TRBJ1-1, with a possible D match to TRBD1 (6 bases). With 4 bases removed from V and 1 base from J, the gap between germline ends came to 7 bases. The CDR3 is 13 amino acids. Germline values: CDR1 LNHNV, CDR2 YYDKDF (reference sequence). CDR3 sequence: CATSTGANTEAFF. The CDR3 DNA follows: TGTGCCACCAGCACGGGGGCGAACACTGAAGCTTTCTTT. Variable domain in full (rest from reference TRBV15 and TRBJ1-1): DAMVIQNPRYQVTQFGKPVTLSCSQTLNHNVMYWYQQKSSQAPKLLFHYYDKDFNNEADTPDNFQSRRPNTSFCFLDIRSPGLGDTAMYLCATSTGANTEAFFGQGTRLTVV.

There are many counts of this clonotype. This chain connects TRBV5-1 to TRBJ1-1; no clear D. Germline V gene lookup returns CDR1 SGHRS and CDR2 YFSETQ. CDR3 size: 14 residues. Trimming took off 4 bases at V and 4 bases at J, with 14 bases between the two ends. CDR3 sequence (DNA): TGCGCCAGCAGCCTTACAGTGGTAGGCACTGAAGCTTTCTTT. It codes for CASSLTVVGTEAFF.

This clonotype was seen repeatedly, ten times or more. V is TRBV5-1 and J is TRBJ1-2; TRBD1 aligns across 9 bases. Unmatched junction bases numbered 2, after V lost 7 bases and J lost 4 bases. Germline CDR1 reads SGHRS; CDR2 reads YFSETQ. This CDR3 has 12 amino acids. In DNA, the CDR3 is TGCGCCAGCGGACAGGGGCCCTATGGCTACACCTTC. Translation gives CASGQGPYGYTF.